This TCR beta chain was captured in a study of OX40 agonist ivuxolimab in advanced cancers. About the research overall: Six ivuxolimab dose levels, 0.01 to 10 mg/kg, were given intravenously every 2 weeks.

A remark on this clone: Its antigen is as yet unknown.

The assay was immunoSEQ multiplex PCR, and TCRdb's table has in-frame clones only and misses some. The sample consists of 77,000 or so clones, 87% of them appearing once. Anyone with autoimmune disease history or systemic immunosuppression was excluded. Points from the study as a whole: Within 6 weeks, CD4+ and CD8+ blood T cells expanded clonally at 0.1 to 3.0 mg/kg. Normalized expansion of T-cell clones was also low for some nonresponders.

Germline V gene sequence: CDR1 MNHEY, CDR2 SMNVEV (reference sequence). This CDR3 region has 13 residues. The V segment lost 5 bases and the J segment 0 bases; nucleotides outside the gene matches: 0. This clonotype was sampled from an adult with an advanced solid tumor such as melanoma, head and neck, liver or kidney cancer. The V gene is TRBV27, the J gene TRBJ1-1; 7 nucleotides match TRBD1. The specimen was CD4+ or CD8+ T cells sorted from blood, collected in a trial of the OX40 agonist ivuxolimab. In DNA form, the CDR3 reads TGTGCCAGCAGTCAGGGGGTGAACACTGAAGCTTTCTTT. It codes for CASSQGVNTEAFF.